The 30 T cell receptor beta chains reported below all come from one sample, sequenced in a study of early T cells in non-severe SARS-CoV-2 infection (dated by TCRdb to the early 2020s). The method was 5' RACE. The run used a NextSeq 500. TCRdb redid the processing of the public reads, applying fastp at Q25 and MiXCR, and retained in-frame beta chains. CDR3 protein sequences are deduplicated, and each keeps its most common genes and DNA. The sample records 77,000 or so distinct CDR3 sequences, around 15% of which are singletons. Roughly 3.7% of the sample goes to the ten largest clones. The sequences come from whole blood, collected at baseline. These receptors all stem from an adult who was a healthcare worker with PCR-confirmed SARS-CoV-2 infection or an uninfected control (not recorded which).

This clonotype has just one count. The chain joins TRBV6-1 to TRBJ2-1; 7 bases are shared with TRBD2. The CDR3 is 15 residues long. CDR1 MNHNS and CDR2 SASEGT come from the germline V gene. J lost 5 bases, V lost 7 bases, and 11 bases had no gene match. The CDR3 region is CASIRAGVAHNEQFF. The CDR3 DNA is TGTGCCAGCATCAGGGCGGGAGTCGCTCACAATGAGCAGTTCTTC.

This clonotype was picked up a small number of times. This chain links TRBV20-1 with TRBJ2-2; TRBD2 aligns across 9 bases. J gave up 3 bases and V 6 bases, and 5 bases lay outside the gene matches. Germline V gives CDR1 DFQATT, CDR2 SNEGSKA (reference sequence). The CDR3 extends over 14 amino acids. CDR3 in DNA: TGCAGTGCCCGCGGGGGGGCGGACACCGGGGAGCTGTTTTTT. Its translation is CSARGGADTGELFF.

The table lists this clonotype with many counts. The gene calls are TRBV7-3 and TRBJ2-1; no clear D. V was clipped by 5 bases and J by 9 bases, with 11 bases between them. Per germline, CDR1 SGHTA and CDR2 FQGTGA. The CDR3 has 12 residues. The CDR3 here is CASSPRVGEQFF. In nucleotides, the CDR3 is TGTGCCAGCAGCCCTAGGGTAGGTGAGCAGTTCTTC.

Many counts were recorded for this clonotype. The chain employs TRBV2 and TRBJ1-5; D remains unclear. The CDR3 has 15 amino acids. Germline CDR1 reads SNHLY; CDR2 reads FYNNEI. V lost 1 base to trimming and J lost 2 bases, with 9 bases between them. Here the CDR3 DNA reads TGTGCCAGCAGTGAAGGGGGTAGTGGCAATCAGCCCCAGCATTTT. It translates to CASSEGGSGNQPQHF.

The J gene is TRBJ1-2, the V gene TRBV6-4, with unresolved D. Germline values: CDR1 MRHNA, CDR2 SNTAGT. Deletions cut 5 bases from V and 8 bases from J, with 21 bases between. The CDR3 loop spans 15 amino acids. DNA for the CDR3: TGTGCCAGCAGTCCATCATGGACGGAAAGGTCCGGCTACACCTTC. Protein: CASSPSWTERSGYTF.

In this sample, this clonotype turned up a few times. V and J are TRBV15 and TRBJ2-5; D is uncertain. Germline V gives CDR1 LNHNV, CDR2 YYDKDF (reference sequence). The CDR3 extends over 13 amino acids. Trimming pared 0 bases from V and 2 bases from J, leaving 4 bases between. The CDR3 is CATSRDRQETQYF. CDR3 nucleotide sequence: TGTGCCACCAGCAGAGACAGACAAGAGACCCAGTACTTC.

The V gene is TRBV5-1, the J gene TRBJ2-1, with D possibly being TRBD2 (5 bases). CDR1 SGHRS and CDR2 YFSETQ come from the germline V gene. With 1 base removed from V and 8 bases from J, the gap between germline ends came to 10 bases. The CDR3 length is 13 residues. The CDR3 DNA follows: TGCGCCAGCAGCTTGCTAGGGAGCGATGAGCAGTTCTTC. Amino acids: CASSLLGSDEQFF.

At least ten counts were recorded for this clonotype. The chain uses TRBV25-1 and TRBJ2-7; D is ambiguous. There are 10 residues in the CDR3. The ends were cut back, 2 bases at V and 6 bases at J, with 2 bases in the middle. Germline CDR1 MGHDK, CDR2 SYGVNS. CDR3 region: CASSEIEQYF. CDR3 DNA: TGTGCCAGCAGTGAAATCGAGCAGTACTTC.

The V gene is TRBV30, the J gene TRBJ1-1, with unresolved D. The CDR3 sequence is 14 residues long. Germline V gives CDR1 GTSNPN, CDR2 SVGIG (reference sequence). The ends were cut back, 5 bases at V and 0 bases at J, with 13 bases in the middle. CDR3 sequence reads: CAWVPGNMNTEAFF. The CDR3 nucleotides are TGTGCCTGGGTTCCCGGCAACATGAACACTGAAGCTTTCTTT. Drawing the rest from reference TRBV30 and TRBJ1-1, the complete variable domain is SQTIHQWPATLVQPVGSPLSLECTVEGTSNPNLYWYRQAAGRGLQLLFYSVGIGQISSEVPQNLSASRPQDRQFILSSKKLLLSDSGFYLCAWVPGNMNTEAFFGQGTRLTVV.

The rearrangement links TRBV13 to TRBJ1-2, with 11 bases aligning to TRBD1. CDR3 length equals 21 residues. V dropped 0 bases and J dropped 8; count of bases not matched to a gene: 23. In germline, CDR1 is PRHDT, CDR2 FYEKMQ (reference sequence). Here the CDR3 DNA reads TGTGCCAGCAGCTTAGGTGGACTACCTACTCGAGGACAGGGGGCGGTTGGAGGCTACACCTTC. It specifies CASSLGGLPTRGQGAVGGYTF.

This clonotype was recorded at least ten times. The genes are TRBV7-9 and TRBJ2-1; no clear D gene. The CDR3 length is 15 residues. V was trimmed by 1 base and J by 0 bases, leaving 7 bases between them. Germline CDR1 reads SEHNR; CDR2 reads FQNEAQ (reference sequence). The chain's CDR3 is CASSLEGGSYNEQFF. The CDR3 DNA sequence: TGTGCCAGCAGCTTAGAGGGCGGCTCCTACAATGAGCAGTTCTTC.

In this sample, this clonotype turned up a few times. The rearrangement joins TRBV10-3 to TRBJ2-7; D is undetermined. Trimming pared 0 bases from V and 1 base from J, leaving 7 bases between. From germline, CDR1 is ENHRY and CDR2 SYGVKD. The length of the CDR3 is 14 residues. For the CDR3, the DNA is TGTGCCATCAGTGAGTCGGCGGATTCCTACGAGCAGTACTTC. Translating gives CAISESADSYEQYF.

To note about this clonotype: Mismatch with germline at one junction end may stem from a read error. V usage is TRBV11-2 and J usage is TRBJ2-7; possibly TRBD1 for D (5 bases). The germline gives CDR1 SGHAT, CDR2 FQNNGV. This CDR3 comprises 15 residues. CDR3 residues: CASSLGQLPSDEQYF. The DNA of the CDR3 is TGTGCCAGCAGCTTAGGACAGTTGCCCTCCGACGAGCAGTACTTC.

This chain joins TRBV7-9 and TRBJ2-2; D gene ambiguous. This CDR3 region has 13 residues. Germline V gene lookup returns CDR1 SEHNR and CDR2 FQNEAQ (reference sequence). The V and J ends lost 0 bases and 4 bases respectively, with 3 bases between them. CDR3 loop: CASSLAVTGELFF. The CDR3 DNA sequence: TGTGCCAGCAGCTTAGCCGTCACCGGGGAGCTGTTTTTT. Full variable domain (remainder filled in from reference TRBV7-9 and TRBJ2-2): DTGVSQNPRHKITKRGQNVTFRCDPISEHNRLYWYRQTLGQGPEFLTYFQNEAQLEKSRLLSDRFSAERPKGSFSTLEIQRTEQGDSAMYLCASSLAVTGELFFGEGSRLTVL.

The chain has TRBV20-1 and TRBJ1-5, with 10 bases aligning to TRBD1. The V and J ends lost 3 bases and 6 bases, in that order; junction bases with no gene match: 8. The CDR3 sequence is 15 residues long. Germline-derived CDR1 and CDR2 are DFQATT and SNEGSKA (reference sequence). In DNA form, the CDR3 reads TGCAGTGCTAGCTCGACAGGGGGCGCGGGTCAGCCCCAGCATTTT. This encodes CSASSTGGAGQPQHF.

This clonotype appeared many times. This chain uses TRBV29-1 with TRBJ2-1, with a weak D call TRBD1 (6 bases). The germline CDR1 and CDR2 sequences are SQVTM and ANQGSEA. V lost 3 bases and J 4 bases, leaving 7 bases between the germline ends. This CDR3 comprises 12 residues. CDR3 nucleotide sequence: TGCAGCGTTGATGACAGGTACAATGAGCAGTTCTTC. Translating gives CSVDDRYNEQFF.

This chain uses TRBV29-1 with TRBJ2-3; D is possibly TRBD2 (5 bases). Germline V gene data show CDR1 as SQVTM and CDR2 as ANQGSEA. Trimming left V 7 bases short and J 2 bases short, with 16 bases between. This CDR3 comprises 14 residues. CDR3 bases: TGCAGCGCCTTAGGGCTAGCCATCACAGATACGCAGTATTTT. Translation gives CSALGLAITDTQYF.

This clonotype was counted between two and nine times. The chain has TRBV18 and TRBJ2-1, with 9 bases matching TRBD1. This CDR3 is 16 amino acids long. With V trimmed by 3 bases and J by 4 bases, 7 bases remained unmatched. Germline CDR1 reads KGHSH; CDR2 reads LQKENI. The DNA of the CDR3 is TGTGCCAGCTCACCGCTACAGGGGGCAAAATACAATGAGCAGTTCTTC. Amino acids: CASSPLQGAKYNEQFF.

In this sample, this clonotype turned up a few times. As DNA, the CDR3 is TGCGCCAGCAGCCAAACTCCGGGACAGGGGTCCTACGAGCAGTACTTC. Residues: CASSQTPGQGSYEQYF. J is TRBJ2-7 and V is TRBV5-1; 10 bases align to TRBD1. The CDR3 is 16 residues long. The V and J ends lost 4 bases and 1 base, in that order; junction bases with no gene match: 8. Germline values: CDR1 SGHRS, CDR2 YFSETQ.

V usage is TRBV11-2 and J usage is TRBJ2-3; 9 bases are shared with TRBD2. CDR3 size: 17 residues. Germline V lookup: CDR1 SGHAT, CDR2 FQNNGV. Trimming at V came to 0 bases and at J to 4 bases, leaving 8 bases not matched to a gene. CDR3 nucleotides: TGTGCCAGCAGCTTAGAGCGTCTAGCGGGAAAGGCAGATACGCAGTATTTT. Protein sequence: CASSLERLAGKADTQYF.

The CDR3 DNA follows: TGTGCCAGCAGCGCCGGGACTACCTACAATGAGCAGTTCTTC. Amino acid sequence: CASSAGTTYNEQFF. The gene calls are TRBV9 and TRBJ2-1; 7 bases match TRBD2. The V gene's germline CDR1 is SGDLS and CDR2 YYNGEE. J gave up 2 bases and V 3 bases, and 2 bases lay outside the gene matches. The CDR3 length is 14 residues.

The J gene is TRBJ2-1, the V gene TRBV20-1, with 9 bases matching TRBD1. The CDR3 spans 15 residues. V was clipped by 3 bases and J by 3 bases; unmatched bases: 6. CDR1 and CDR2 from the germline V gene are DFQATT and SNEGSKA (reference sequence). CDR3 residues: CSASPGQGFYNEQFF. CDR3 DNA sequence: TGCAGTGCTAGCCCGGGACAGGGTTTCTACAATGAGCAGTTCTTC.

This sequence joins TRBV5-1 and TRBJ2-5, with D possibly being TRBD1 (6 bases). V dropped 4 bases and J dropped 5 bases, with 15 bases sitting between them. CDR3 length: 14 residues. Germline V gives CDR1 SGHRS, CDR2 YFSETQ. In nucleotides, the CDR3 is TGCGCCAGCAGCCCTGGGAGAGGGGGTGAGACCCAGTACTTC. This translates into CASSPGRGGETQYF.

The chain carries TRBV5-1 and TRBJ2-1; 11 bases are shared with TRBD2. Looked up from germline, CDR1 is SGHRS and CDR2 is YFSETQ. The CDR3 is 16 residues long. Trimming took 3 bases from V and 8 from J; bases not matched to a gene: 10. The CDR3 reads CASSSGLAGPSDEQFF. CDR3 sequence (DNA): TGCGCCAGCAGCTCCGGACTAGCGGGTCCCTCCGATGAGCAGTTCTTC.

The sample holds many counts of this clonotype. This chain connects TRBV19 to TRBJ2-6, with 9 nucleotides matching TRBD1. The CDR3 consists of 17 residues. CDR1 is LNHDA, CDR2 SQIVND, per germline (reference sequence). With 5 bases clipped from V and 1 base from J, the junction kept 6 bases outside the gene matches. The CDR3 reads CASSVTGGRSGANVLTF. CDR3 DNA: TGTGCCAGTAGTGTTACAGGGGGCCGATCTGGGGCCAACGTCCTGACTTTC.

This clonotype has more than one count but fewer than ten. The CDR3 DNA is TGTGCCAGCAGCTTAGTAGGAGGGACTAGCGTTTACAATGAGCAGTTCTTC. Its protein is CASSLVGGTSVYNEQFF. V and J are TRBV7-9 and TRBJ2-1; 10 bases line up with TRBD2. This CDR3 is 17 amino acids long. V shed 1 base and J 4 bases; nucleotides not matched to a gene: 7. Per germline, CDR1 SEHNR and CDR2 FQNEAQ (reference sequence).

A few counts support this clonotype. V is TRBV5-6 and J is TRBJ2-7; D gene ambiguous. Per the germline V gene, CDR1 is SGHDT and CDR2 is YYEEEE. CDR3 length equals 12 residues. The V end lost 3 bases, the J end lost 9 bases, and 13 bases lay between the germline ends. The CDR3 here is CASSSRWVGQYF. CDR3 nucleotide sequence: TGTGCCAGCAGCTCCCGTTGGGTTGGGCAGTACTTC. Looking up the rest from reference TRBV5-6 and TRBJ2-7 gives the full variable domain: DAGVTQSPTHLIKTRGQQVTLRCSPKSGHDTVSWYQQALGQGPQFIFQYYEEEERQRGNFPDRFSGHQFPNYSSELNVNALLLGDSALYLCASSSRWVGQYFGPGTRLTVT.

The chain uses TRBV5-1 and TRBJ1-4; a weak D match, TRBD1 (5 bases). The germline V gene has CDR1 SGHRS and CDR2 YFSETQ. This CDR3 spans 15 amino acids. V was shortened by 2 bases and J by 7 bases, with 15 bases between the two germline ends. The CDR3 nucleotides are TGCGCCAGCAGCTTCCGAGGGGAGGGAGGTGAAAAACTGTTTTTT. Its protein is CASSFRGEGGEKLFF.

This clonotype was counted only a few times. This chain connects TRBV9 to TRBJ2-7; 8 nucleotides agree with TRBD1. Trimming at V came to 6 bases and at J to 5 bases, leaving 7 bases not matched to a gene. The CDR3 is made up of 13 amino acids. Germline-derived CDR1 and CDR2 are SGDLS and YYNGEE. CDR3 in DNA: TGTGCCAGCAATGGCAGGGGGCTGGACGAGCAGTACTTC. Amino acids: CASNGRGLDEQYF.

This clonotype has more than one count but fewer than ten. The CDR3: CASSIGQIDTDTQYF. The CDR3 bases are TGTGCCAGTAGTATTGGACAGATAGACACAGATACGCAGTATTTT. The rearrangement links TRBV19 to TRBJ2-3; possibly TRBD1 for D (6 bases). CDR1 is LNHDA, CDR2 SQIVND, per germline (reference sequence). Trimming pared 3 bases from V and 2 bases from J, leaving 12 bases between. This CDR3 contains 15 residues.